This TCR beta chain was identified in a study of cytomegalovirus exposure and HLA in healthy donors. General study points: Within the 130 or so validation repertoires, first-cohort TCR clusters tended to co-occur, according to a later analysis. It was 164 TCR beta chains that were listed as cytomegalovirus-associated. It was reported that the classifier diagnosed cytomegalovirus status with high specificity and sensitivity in both the original and validation cohorts.

Profiling relied on immunoSEQ multiplex PCR, and the TCRdb table lists in-frame clones only, not all of them. The table lists about 150,000 clones, about nine tenths of them singletons. The donors were part of the validation cohort, which consisted of about 120 subjects and was separate from the first cohort of under 850 subjects. V dropped 3 bases and J dropped 5 bases, with 7 bases sitting between them. The CDR3 covers 12 residues. CDR1 and CDR2 from the germline V gene are SNHLY and FYNNEI. About this clone: The antigen is undetermined.

V and J are TRBV2 and TRBJ1-1; D gene unclear. Source material: PBMCs. The sequence was obtained from a man aged 18 to 29 in good health and CMV-seronegative. CDR3 sequence (DNA): TGTGCCAGCAGTGAGGGAGGGACTGAAGCTTTCTTT. Amino acid sequence: CASSEGGTEAFF.